This T cell receptor beta chain comes out of a study of molecular identifiers for immune sequencing clone quantification. This clonotype was found many times. TCRdb itself ran the PCR reads through MiXCR, one entry per CDR3 protein. This sample has fewer than 350,000 distinct CDR3 sequences, with about a fifth found just once. CDR3 size: 14 residues. The germline gives CDR1 SGHNT, CDR2 YYREEE (reference sequence). Trimming took 0 bases from V and 5 from J, leaving 12 bases between them. The clonotype originates from a human donor in good health. Some libraries in this study had Jurkat cell RNA spiked in. The chain recombines TRBV5-4 with TRBJ2-7; D not certain. Sequenced material: naive CD8+ T cells from blood, with Jurkat cell RNA spiked in. Subset reported: FACS-sorted CD8+CD4-CCR7+CD45RA+ naive T cells. The CDR3 sequence is CASSLEGPGNEQYF. DNA of the CDR3: TGTGCCAGCAGCTTGGAGGGTCCCGGCAACGAGCAGTACTTC.